The 21 T cell receptor beta chains listed next were all sequenced from one sample in a study of T cell responses to AZD1222 COVID-19 vaccine. The repertoire was sequenced with immunoSEQ multiplex PCR; TCRdb's copy has only in-frame clones and lacks some. The sample lists 150,000 or so clones, approximately 90% seen once, with 5.1% in the top ten. Sequencing was performed on peripheral blood, taken on day 0 of AZD1222 vaccination. The receptors were sampled from an adult in good health.

The chain joins TRBV28 to TRBJ1-3; D not resolved. This CDR3 is 14 amino acids long. Germline assignment: CDR1 MDHEN and CDR2 SYDVKM. V shed 6 bases and J shed 3 bases, with 12 bases lying between them. In DNA, the CDR3 is TGTGCCAGCAGGCAGAGACGCAATGGAAACACCATATATTTT. Translated, it gives CASRQRRNGNTIYF. Based on the CDR3 plus reference TRBV28 and TRBJ1-3, the full variable domain is DVKVTQSSRYLVKRTGEKVFLECVQDMDHENMFWYRQDPGLGLRLIYFSYDVKMKEKGDIPEGYSVSREKKERFSLILESASTNQTSMYLCASRQRRNGNTIYFGEGSWLTVV.

This clone was observed a single time. The chain recombines TRBV9 with TRBJ2-3; D might be TRBD2 (5 bases). Germline V gene sequence: CDR1 SGDLS, CDR2 YYNGEE. The CDR3 consists of 15 residues. V dropped 4 bases and J dropped 1 base, with 13 bases sitting between them. The CDR3 sequence: CASSPWTSGTDTQYF. In DNA, the CDR3 is TGTGCCAGCAGCCCATGGACTTCGGGCACAGATACGCAGTATTTT. The complete variable domain, with remaining parts taken from reference TRBV9 and TRBJ2-3, reads DSGVTQTPKHLITATGQRVTLRCSPRSGDLSVYWYQQSLDQGLQFLIQYYNGEERAKGNILERFSAQQFPDLHSELNLSSLELGDSALYFCASSPWTSGTDTQYFGPGTRLTVL.

This sequence joins TRBV7-2 and TRBJ2-1, with D perhaps TRBD2 (5 bases). The germline gives CDR1 SGHTA, CDR2 FQGNSA. The CDR3 consists of 16 residues. V lost 6 bases and J 0 bases, leaving 15 bases between the germline ends. Written as DNA, the CDR3 is TGTGCCAGCAGAGAGGGTAGGGTTAGCTCCTACAATGAGCAGTTCTTC. Translating it yields CASREGRVSSYNEQFF.

In DNA, the CDR3 is TGCGCCAGCAAAGCCCCGGTGGGACAGGGACGGACAGGCTTCTACGAGCAGTACTTC. Translating it yields CASKAPVGQGRTGFYEQYF. V and J are TRBV23-1 and TRBJ2-7; 9 bases fit TRBD1. TRBV23-1 is an ORF for which the function is uncertain. The CDR3 consists of 19 residues. Unmatched junction bases numbered 22, after V lost 7 bases and J lost 3 bases.

This chain links TRBV5-4 with TRBJ1-1; D not certain. This CDR3 region has 13 residues. Trimming removed 6 bases at V and 0 bases at J, with 9 bases between. CDR1 and CDR2 (germline): SGHNT, YYREEE (reference sequence). The CDR3 coding sequence is TGTGCCAGCAAGGAGGGAATGAACACTGAAGCTTTCTTT. It translates to CASKEGMNTEAFF.

The rearrangement links TRBV21-1 to TRBJ2-1; TRBD2 is taken as the D call from the table, unchecked against the DNA. TRBV21-1 is listed as a pseudogene. CDR3 size: 19 residues. Written as DNA, the CDR3 is TGTGCCAGCAGCGGCCCGCGGGGGCTAGCGGGGCCCCGTTACAATGAGCAGTTCTTC. The encoded protein is CASSGPRGLAGPRYNEQFF.

This clone has more than one count but fewer than ten. The CDR3 region has the DNA TGTGCCAGCAGCGTAGGTACCTACAATGAGCAGTTCTTC. It yields the protein CASSVGTYNEQFF. V and J are TRBV9 and TRBJ2-1; D not certain. CDR3 length: 13 residues. Germline-derived CDR1 and CDR2 are SGDLS and YYNGEE. Trimming cost V 0 bases and J 2 bases, with 3 bases left between them.

This clone was found a few times. The chain carries TRBV2 and TRBJ2-2; D is undetermined. This CDR3 is 11 amino acids long. Germline CDR1 and CDR2: SNHLY and FYNNEI. The ends were cut back, 2 bases at V and 6 bases at J, with 1 base in the middle. CDR3 DNA: TGTGCCAGCAGTGAACCCGGGGAGCTGTTTTTT. Translation: CASSEPGELFF. The variable domain in full, with the rest retrieved from reference TRBV2 and TRBJ2-2, is EPEVTQTPSHQVTQMGQEVILRCVPISNHLYFYWYRQILGQKVEFLVSFYNNEISEKSEIFDDQFSVERPDGSNFTLKIRSTKLEDSAMYFCASSEPGELFFGEGSRLTVL.

The gene calls are TRBV6-4 and TRBJ2-1; a possible D gene is TRBD2 (6 bases). The V end lost 0 bases, the J end lost 4 bases, and 13 bases lay between the germline ends. Germline V gene lookup returns CDR1 MRHNA and CDR2 SNTAGT. The length of the CDR3 is 16 residues. The CDR3 DNA is TGTGCCAGCAGTGACTCGGGGGGAATGGGATACAATGAGCAGTTCTTC. Its translation: CASSDSGGMGYNEQFF.

This clone was found a few times. V is TRBV24-1 and J is TRBJ2-1, with 13 bases lining up with TRBD2. The CDR3 runs to 20 residues. Germline loops: CDR1 KGHDR, CDR2 SFDVKD. The trim removed 2 bases at V and 0 bases at J, leaving 9 bases unmatched. The CDR3 spells CATSDSTGTSGISSYNEQFF. Written as DNA, the CDR3 is TGTGCCACCAGTGATTCCACAGGGACTAGCGGGATTAGCTCCTACAATGAGCAGTTCTTC.

The DNA for the CDR3 is TGTGCCAGCAGCTCTAGATTAGCGATTGCAGGAAATGAGCAGTTCTTC. Its translation is CASSSRLAIAGNEQFF. This rearrangement joins TRBV11-2 to TRBJ2-1; possible D gene TRBD2, 5 bases. CDR3 size: 16 residues. In germline, CDR1 is SGHAT, CDR2 FQNNGV. V was cut by 4 bases and J by 7 bases, with 20 bases left in between.

The V and J genes are TRBV7-8 and TRBJ2-1; tentative D call: TRBD1 (5 bases). Trimming cost V 2 bases and J 6 bases, with 8 bases left between them. Germline values: CDR1 SGHVS, CDR2 FQNEAQ. The CDR3 spans 13 residues. Here the CDR3 DNA reads TGTGCCAGCAGCTTAACACAGGTCAATGAGCAGTTCTTC. This gives the protein CASSLTQVNEQFF.

The chain combines TRBV7-6 with TRBJ1-5; D is perhaps TRBD1 (5 bases). The CDR3 contains 16 residues. V was trimmed by 5 bases and J by 2 bases, leaving 16 bases between them. The germline CDR1 and CDR2 sequences are SGHVS and FNYEAQ. CDR3: CASSIIQARGNQPQHF. Here the CDR3 DNA reads TGTGCCAGCAGCATCATACAGGCCCGGGGCAATCAGCCCCAGCATTTT.

The chain couples TRBV4-2 to TRBJ2-1; D ambiguous. CDR3 size: 16 residues. Trimming left V 1 base short and J 4 bases short, with 14 bases between. The germline V gene encodes CDR1 LGHNA and CDR2 YNFKEQ. CDR3 bases: TGTGCCAGCAGCCAAGGAACCGGAAGTCCTTACAATGAGCAGTTCTTC. Amino acid sequence: CASSQGTGSPYNEQFF.

The CDR3 reads CASSLTGGYEKLFF. The CDR3 nucleotides read TGTGCCAGCAGCCTGACAGGGGGCTATGAAAAACTGTTTTTT. The V and J genes are TRBV5-4 and TRBJ1-4; the match to TRBD1 covers 10 bases. Germline V gene sequence: CDR1 SGHNT, CDR2 YYREEE (reference sequence). This CDR3 is 14 amino acids long. Trimming at V came to 4 bases and at J to 6 bases, leaving 3 bases not matched to a gene.

Only one count was recorded for this clone. V and J are TRBV9 and TRBJ2-3; a possible D gene is TRBD2 (6 bases). Germline assignment: CDR1 SGDLS and CDR2 YYNGEE. V shed 0 bases and J shed 0 bases, with 11 bases lying between them. The CDR3 spans 16 residues. CDR3 sequence: CASSVDLAGSTDTQYF. DNA of the CDR3: TGTGCCAGCAGCGTAGATTTGGCGGGAAGCACAGATACGCAGTATTTT.

This chain uses TRBV28 with TRBJ1-3, with D perhaps matching TRBD1 (6 bases). This CDR3 region has 14 residues. Germline CDR1 is MDHEN and CDR2 is SYDVKM. V lost 6 bases and J 2 bases, leaving 11 bases between the germline ends. CDR3 residues: CASSGRGAGNTIYF. The CDR3 DNA reads TGTGCCAGCAGCGGCAGGGGAGCTGGAAACACCATATATTTT.

This chain joins TRBV11-2 and TRBJ2-7; 7 nucleotides align to TRBD1. V dropped 5 bases and J dropped 5; count of bases not matched to a gene: 6. The CDR3 totals 13 residues. CDR1 is SGHAT, CDR2 FQNNGV, per germline. The CDR3 is CASSPTGIHEQYF. Here the CDR3 DNA reads TGTGCCAGCAGCCCGACAGGGATCCACGAGCAGTACTTC.

This chain links TRBV29-1 with TRBJ1-3; D possibly corresponds to TRBD1 (6 bases). V dropped 8 bases and J dropped 3 bases, with 14 bases sitting between them. Germline V gene data show CDR1 as SQVTM and CDR2 as ANQGSEA. The CDR3 contains 13 residues. CDR3 in DNA: TGCAGCCCAGGGCGGGGGCTTGGAAACACCATATATTTT. It specifies CSPGRGLGNTIYF.

The gene calls are TRBV3-1 (or the pseudogene TRBV3-2) and TRBJ1-1; weak D call: TRBD1 (5 bases). Germline CDR1 reads LGHDT; CDR2 reads YNNKEL (reference sequence). The V gene lost 1 base and the J gene lost 7 bases, with 10 bases spanning the gap. This CDR3 contains 13 residues. The CDR3 sequence: CASSQVETGEAFF. CDR3 bases: TGTGCCAGCAGCCAAGTCGAAACAGGTGAAGCTTTCTTT.

The CDR3 reads CASSLLGQGSGPRHEQFF. In DNA, the CDR3 is TGTGCCAGCAGTTTATTAGGGCAGGGCAGTGGACCAAGACATGAGCAGTTCTTC. The chain joins TRBV27 to TRBJ2-1; the D gene is possibly TRBD1 (5 bases). Trimming shortened V by 1 base and J by 8 bases, and 24 bases separated the two germline ends. CDR3 length equals 18 residues. From germline, CDR1 is MNHEY and CDR2 SMNVEV (reference sequence).